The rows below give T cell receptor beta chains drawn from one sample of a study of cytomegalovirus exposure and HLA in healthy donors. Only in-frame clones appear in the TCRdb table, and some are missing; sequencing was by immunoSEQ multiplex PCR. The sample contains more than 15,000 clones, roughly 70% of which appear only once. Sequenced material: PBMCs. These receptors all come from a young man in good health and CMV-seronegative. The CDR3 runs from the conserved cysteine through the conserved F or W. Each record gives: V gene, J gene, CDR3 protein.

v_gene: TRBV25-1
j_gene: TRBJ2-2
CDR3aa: CASGTPFPAELFF

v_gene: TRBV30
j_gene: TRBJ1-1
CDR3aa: CAWTGSRTFF

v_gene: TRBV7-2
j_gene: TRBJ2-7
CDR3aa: CASSFGPSYEQYF

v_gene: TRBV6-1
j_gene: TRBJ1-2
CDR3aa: CAVRGTPYGYTF

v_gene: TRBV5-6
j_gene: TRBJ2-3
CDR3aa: CASSLLAGASTDTQYF

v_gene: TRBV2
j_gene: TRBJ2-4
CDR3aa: CASSDSGAPNIQYF

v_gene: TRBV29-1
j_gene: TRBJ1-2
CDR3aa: CSVPTVDRGLDGYTF

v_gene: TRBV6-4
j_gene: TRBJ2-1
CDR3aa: CASSRLAGNEQFF

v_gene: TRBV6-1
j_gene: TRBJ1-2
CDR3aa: CASTRGATPIYGYTF

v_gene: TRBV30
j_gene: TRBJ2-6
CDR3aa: CACPGSGANVLTF

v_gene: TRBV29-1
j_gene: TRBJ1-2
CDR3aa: CSVVGQLGGYTF

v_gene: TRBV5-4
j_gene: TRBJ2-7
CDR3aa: CASSLGRTSGTYEQYF

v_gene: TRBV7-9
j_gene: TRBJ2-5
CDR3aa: CASSSRGPETQYF

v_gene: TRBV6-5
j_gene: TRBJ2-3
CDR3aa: CASSPSPDTQYF

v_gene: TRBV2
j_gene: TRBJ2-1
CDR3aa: CASKSIGTGNNEQFF

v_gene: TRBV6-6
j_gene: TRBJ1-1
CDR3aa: CASSNQGHYTEAFF

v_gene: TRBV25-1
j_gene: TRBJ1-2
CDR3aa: CAMPEGLIYGYTF

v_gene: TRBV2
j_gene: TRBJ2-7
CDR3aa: CASSEGESGGTYEQYF

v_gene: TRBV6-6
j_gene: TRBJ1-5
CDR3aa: CASSGQGLQPQHF

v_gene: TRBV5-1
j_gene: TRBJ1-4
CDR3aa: CASSLVAGDEKLFF

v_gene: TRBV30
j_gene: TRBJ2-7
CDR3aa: CAWSHGNYEQYF

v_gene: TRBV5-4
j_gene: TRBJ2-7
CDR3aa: CASSFEGVAYEQYF

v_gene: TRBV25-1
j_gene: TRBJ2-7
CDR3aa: CASSEGGRDDSEQYF

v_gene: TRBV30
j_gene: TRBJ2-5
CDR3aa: CAWTGKETQYF

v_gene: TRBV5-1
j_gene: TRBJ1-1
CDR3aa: CASSSGGGGEAFF

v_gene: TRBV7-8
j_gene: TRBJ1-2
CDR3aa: CASRETGEANYGYTF

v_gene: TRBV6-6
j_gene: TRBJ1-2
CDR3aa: CASSKGRGSNYGYTF

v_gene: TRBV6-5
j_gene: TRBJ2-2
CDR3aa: CASSYGGQAVGELFF

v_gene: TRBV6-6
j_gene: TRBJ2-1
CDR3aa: CASSPRQGLSEQFF

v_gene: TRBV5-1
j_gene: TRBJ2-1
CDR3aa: CASRLGQATSYNEQFF

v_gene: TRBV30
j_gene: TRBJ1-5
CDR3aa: CAWGGSGQPQHF

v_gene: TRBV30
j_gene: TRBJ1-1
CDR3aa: CAWGTGNTEAFF

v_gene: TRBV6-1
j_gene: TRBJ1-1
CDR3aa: CASSLLRNTEAFF

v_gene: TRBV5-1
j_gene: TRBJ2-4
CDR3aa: CASSLGLAGVGDIQYF

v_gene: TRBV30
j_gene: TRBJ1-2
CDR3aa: CAWSNRRDYGYTF

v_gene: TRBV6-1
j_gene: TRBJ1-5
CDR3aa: CASSDRGINQPQHF

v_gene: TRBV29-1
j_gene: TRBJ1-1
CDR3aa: CSVGQRSNTEAFF

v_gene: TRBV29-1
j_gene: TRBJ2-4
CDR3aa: CSVEVGGIKKNIQYF

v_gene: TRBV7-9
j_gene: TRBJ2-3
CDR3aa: CASSLEPADTQYF

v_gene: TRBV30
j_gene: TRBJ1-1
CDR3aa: CAWGNPGLRLPEAFF

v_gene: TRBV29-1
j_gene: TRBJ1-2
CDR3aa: CSVVVGYTF

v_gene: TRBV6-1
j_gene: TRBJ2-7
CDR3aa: CASSAFGRGSDYEQYF

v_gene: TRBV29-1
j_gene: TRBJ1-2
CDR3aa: CSVSKDSLYGYTF

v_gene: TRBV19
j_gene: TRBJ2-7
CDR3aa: CASSMTPWVYEQYF

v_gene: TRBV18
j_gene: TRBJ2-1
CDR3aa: CASSPWQGVTNEQFF

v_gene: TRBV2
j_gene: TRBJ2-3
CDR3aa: CASINGGSTDTQYF

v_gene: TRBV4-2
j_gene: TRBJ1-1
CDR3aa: CASSQAWGQGTEAFF

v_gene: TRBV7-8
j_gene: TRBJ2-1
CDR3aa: CASSPQSGGEQFF

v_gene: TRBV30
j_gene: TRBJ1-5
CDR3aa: CAWRTGGLDQPQHF

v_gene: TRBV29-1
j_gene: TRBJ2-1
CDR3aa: CSVGRGGLWEQFF

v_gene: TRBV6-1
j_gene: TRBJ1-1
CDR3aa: CAARPRSGNTEAFF

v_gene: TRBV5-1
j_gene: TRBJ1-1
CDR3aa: CASSSDRGSNTEAFF

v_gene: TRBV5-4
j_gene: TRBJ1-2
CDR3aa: CASSLAGTARNYGYTF

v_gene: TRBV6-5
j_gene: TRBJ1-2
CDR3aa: CASSYLQGKYGYTF

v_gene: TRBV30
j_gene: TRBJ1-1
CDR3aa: CAWSDAGGGTEAFF

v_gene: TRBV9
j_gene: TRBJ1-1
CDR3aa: CASSDKTGLNTEAFF

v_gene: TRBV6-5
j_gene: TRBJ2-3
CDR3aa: CASGGGASTDTQYF